This T cell receptor (beta chain) was captured by sequencing in a study of blood T cell repertoires in COVID-19. Participant age was roughly 18 to 95 years, and participants resided in 25 or so US areas. Two negative PCRs, clearance, or symptom resolution were required of recovered Cohort 3 donors. In the original analysis: Reference gene primers were amplified, and this amplification served to estimate nucleated cell counts. Clones were sequenced by immunoSEQ multiplex PCR, and TCRdb holds only the in-frame ones, with some missing. D and trimming come from the DNA, and the V and J calls and clone size come from that table. The sample carries around 290,000 clones, 75% to 90% recorded once. Trimming at V came to 0 bases and at J to 0 bases, leaving 6 bases not matched to a gene. This CDR3 comprises 18 residues. CDR1 is SGHTA and CDR2 is FQGNSA in the germline V gene.

The rearrangement uses TRBV7-2 and TRBJ2-3; 10 bases map to TRBD2. This clonotype was sampled from a woman in her 40s who had recovered from COVID-19. Material for sequencing was PBMCs or T cells enriched from blood (not recorded which). CDR3 DNA: TGTGCCAGCAGCTTAGCGGGTAGCGGGGGGACAAGCACAGATACGCAGTATTTT. Its translation: CASSLAGSGGTSTDTQYF.